This TCR beta chain was retrieved from a study of Graves' ophthalmopathy and Graves' hyperthyroidism. Overall study: Peripheral blood was obtained at first diagnosis, ahead of any treatment.

There are many counts of this clonotype. Amplifying from RNA transcripts, the study obtained TCR beta CDR3 regions. HTBI primers were employed in first-round RT-PCR, then a second-round multiplex PCR followed. A single record per CDR3 protein comes from TCRdb applying MiXCR to the multiplex PCR reads. The data contain 680,000 or so distinct CDR3 sequences, roughly 20% of them seen just once; the ten biggest clones take up around 6.9%. With 6 bases removed from V and 1 base from J, the gap between germline ends came to 13 bases. The CDR3 is 14 residues long. The germline V gene has CDR1 DFQATT and CDR2 SNEGSKA (reference sequence).

The chain has TRBV20-1 and TRBJ1-5, with D tentatively TRBD1 (5 bases). The sequenced sample was peripheral blood. This clonotype originated in a woman between 18 and 30 years old with stable Graves' hyperthyroidism. Some clones in this sample may be carry-over from other donors' samples. The CDR3 loop reads CSARQGGSNQPQHF. CDR3 nucleotides: TGCAGTGCCAGGCAGGGAGGAAGCAATCAGCCCCAGCATTTT.